This T cell receptor beta chain stems from a study of blood T cell repertoires in COVID-19. Study-level background: Sites across the United States, Italy and Spain contributed samples from acute and convalescent COVID-19.

TCRdb keeps only in-frame clones here, not all; method: immunoSEQ multiplex PCR. Among nearly 250,000 clones, around nine tenths were seen once, and the ten largest hold around 1.7%. The sequence was collected from a woman aged 55-70 years who had recovered from COVID-19. Sequenced input: peripheral blood.

The CDR3 sequence is CASSLSPGVYEQYF. The CDR3 DNA is TGTGCCAGCAGTTTATCTCCAGGGGTATACGAGCAGTACTTC. The V and J genes are TRBV27 and TRBJ2-7, with D possibly being TRBD1 (6 bases). This CDR3 is built from 14 residues. CDR1 and CDR2 from the germline V gene are MNHEY and SMNVEV (reference sequence). V lost 0 bases and J lost 4, with 10 bases in between.